These 12 T cell receptor beta chains were sequenced from one sample in a study of vaccination effects on CD4 cells after COVID-19. Which antigens these TCRs recognize remains unknown. This table comes from immunoSEQ multiplex PCR, and its TCRdb copy is limited to in-frame clones, with some not included. The sample lists approximately 30,000 clones, about 80% seen once, with 1.4% in the top ten. Ahead of sequencing, the ViraFEST assay grew antigen-specific CD4+ T cells using viral peptide pools. Subsequent to less than 13 days of culture, CD4+ T cells were isolated. Vaccine administered to participants consisted of two doses of either BNT162b2 or mRNA-1273. The input for sequencing was CD4+ T cells from PBMCs cultured with HCoV-NL63 spike peptides, taken after COVID-19 vaccination. Receptor source: a human donor who received a COVID-19 vaccine. Some clones in this sample may be carry-over from other donors' samples.

The chain has TRBV24-1 and TRBJ2-5; the match to TRBD1 covers 10 bases. Germline CDR1 KGHDR, CDR2 SFDVKD. The CDR3 has 15 amino acids. V trimming: 6 bases; J trimming: 5 bases; junction bases outside the gene matches: 8. DNA of the CDR3: TGTGCCACCAGTCCCGGGACAGGGGAGGGGGAGACCCAGTACTTC. The encoded protein is CATSPGTGEGETQYF.

The rearrangement joins TRBV28 to TRBJ1-2, with TRBD1 identical over 8 bases. The germline V gene encodes CDR1 MDHEN and CDR2 SYDVKM. V was pared by 0 bases and J by 8 bases, with 5 bases of the junction left unmatched. The CDR3 has 14 amino acids. This CDR3 is CASSLWDRAEGYTF. The CDR3 DNA reads TGTGCCAGCAGTTTATGGGACAGGGCAGAGGGCTACACCTTC.

This sequence joins TRBV21-1 and TRBJ2-7; the table's TRBD2 call for D was not verified on the DNA. TRBV21-1 is an annotated pseudogene. The CDR3 loop spans 18 amino acids. The CDR3 DNA sequence: TGTGCCAGCAGCAAGAAAGTCGAGGGCCCTAATAACTCCTACGAGCAGTACGTC. Its protein is CASSKKVEGPNNSYEQYV.

Written as DNA, the CDR3 is TGTGCCAGCAGCTTAGTACAGCCCGCGGGGTCCTACGAGCAGTACGTC. It encodes CASSLVQPAGSYEQYV. The chain uses TRBV7-2 and TRBJ2-7, with D perhaps matching TRBD2 (6 bases). The germline CDR1 and CDR2 sequences are SGHTA and FQGNSA. V was trimmed by 1 base and J by 1 base, leaving 14 bases between them. CDR3 length: 16 amino acids.

The gene calls are TRBV27 and TRBJ2-5, with D tentatively TRBD1 or TRBD2 (6 bases each). CDR3 size: 13 residues. The V and J ends lost 10 bases and 5 bases respectively, with 17 bases between them. Germline V gives CDR1 MNHEY, CDR2 SMNVEV (reference sequence). The CDR3 DNA reads as TGTGCCACCGCTAGGGGGGCTCAGGAGACCCAGTACTTC. Its translation: CATARGAQETQYF.

The chain links TRBV29-1 to TRBJ2-2; 7 positions match TRBD2. This CDR3 spans 14 amino acids. Germline V lookup: CDR1 SQVTM, CDR2 ANQGSEA. Trimming removed 7 bases from V and 1 base from J; junction bases left unmatched: 6. The CDR3 sequence is CSEAGRVNTGELFF. The CDR3 bases are TGCAGCGAAGCGGGGCGGGTGAACACCGGGGAGCTGTTTTTT.

V and J are TRBV6-5 and TRBJ1-4; no clear D gene. Germline loops: CDR1 MNHEY, CDR2 SVGAGI. The CDR3 contains 15 residues. Trimming removed 7 bases at V and 2 bases at J, with 14 bases between. CDR3 sequence reads: CASTTSLDTNEKLFF. The CDR3, as DNA: TGTGCCAGCACCACTTCCCTCGACACTAATGAAAAACTGTTTTTT.

This chain joins TRBV3-1 (or the pseudogene TRBV3-2) and TRBJ2-3; TRBD2 matches 10 bases. Germline CDR1 LGHDT, CDR2 YNNKEL (reference sequence). The length of the CDR3 is 19 residues. Trimming took 0 bases from V and 2 from J; bases not matched to a gene: 11. CDR3 loop: CASSQDRASGGLPTDTQYF. The CDR3 DNA sequence: TGTGCCAGCAGCCAAGATCGCGCTAGCGGGGGCCTTCCCACAGATACGCAGTATTTT.

CDR3 sequence: CAISGQGGQPQHF. DNA of the CDR3: TGTGCCATCAGTGGACAGGGAGGCCAGCCCCAGCATTTT. V and J are TRBV10-3 and TRBJ1-5; TRBD1 agrees at 7 bases. This CDR3 contains 13 residues. Losses at the gene ends were 4 bases for V and 7 bases for J; bases not matched to a gene: 4. From germline, CDR1 is ENHRY and CDR2 SYGVKD.

The gene calls are TRBV5-1 and TRBJ2-2; 7 bases match TRBD1. CDR1 and CDR2 from the germline V gene are SGHRS and YFSETQ. The CDR3 runs 14 residues. The V gene end was trimmed by 4 bases and the J gene end by 0 bases; junction bases not matched to a gene: 0. As DNA, the CDR3 is TGCGCCAGCAGCCAGGGGGCGAACACCGGGGAGCTGTTTTTT. Amino acids: CASSQGANTGELFF.

This clone has a single count. V gene TRBV15 combines with J gene TRBJ2-5; D is possibly TRBD1 (5 bases). Deletions cut 3 bases from V and 1 base from J, with 12 bases between. The CDR3 totals 15 residues. Germline CDR1 reads LNHNV; CDR2 reads YYDKDF (reference sequence). CDR3 loop: CATSRTSDSQETQYF. In nucleotides, the CDR3 is TGTGCCACCAGCAGGACCTCCGACAGCCAAGAGACCCAGTACTTC.

The chain carries TRBV6-5 and TRBJ2-2; 7 bases map to TRBD2. The V and J ends lost 6 bases and 2 bases, in that order; junction bases with no gene match: 3. The V gene's germline CDR1 is MNHEY and CDR2 SVGAGI. This CDR3 contains 14 residues. The CDR3 spells CASRSGTNTGELFF. Here the CDR3 DNA reads TGTGCCAGCAGGAGCGGGACTAACACCGGGGAGCTGTTTTTT.